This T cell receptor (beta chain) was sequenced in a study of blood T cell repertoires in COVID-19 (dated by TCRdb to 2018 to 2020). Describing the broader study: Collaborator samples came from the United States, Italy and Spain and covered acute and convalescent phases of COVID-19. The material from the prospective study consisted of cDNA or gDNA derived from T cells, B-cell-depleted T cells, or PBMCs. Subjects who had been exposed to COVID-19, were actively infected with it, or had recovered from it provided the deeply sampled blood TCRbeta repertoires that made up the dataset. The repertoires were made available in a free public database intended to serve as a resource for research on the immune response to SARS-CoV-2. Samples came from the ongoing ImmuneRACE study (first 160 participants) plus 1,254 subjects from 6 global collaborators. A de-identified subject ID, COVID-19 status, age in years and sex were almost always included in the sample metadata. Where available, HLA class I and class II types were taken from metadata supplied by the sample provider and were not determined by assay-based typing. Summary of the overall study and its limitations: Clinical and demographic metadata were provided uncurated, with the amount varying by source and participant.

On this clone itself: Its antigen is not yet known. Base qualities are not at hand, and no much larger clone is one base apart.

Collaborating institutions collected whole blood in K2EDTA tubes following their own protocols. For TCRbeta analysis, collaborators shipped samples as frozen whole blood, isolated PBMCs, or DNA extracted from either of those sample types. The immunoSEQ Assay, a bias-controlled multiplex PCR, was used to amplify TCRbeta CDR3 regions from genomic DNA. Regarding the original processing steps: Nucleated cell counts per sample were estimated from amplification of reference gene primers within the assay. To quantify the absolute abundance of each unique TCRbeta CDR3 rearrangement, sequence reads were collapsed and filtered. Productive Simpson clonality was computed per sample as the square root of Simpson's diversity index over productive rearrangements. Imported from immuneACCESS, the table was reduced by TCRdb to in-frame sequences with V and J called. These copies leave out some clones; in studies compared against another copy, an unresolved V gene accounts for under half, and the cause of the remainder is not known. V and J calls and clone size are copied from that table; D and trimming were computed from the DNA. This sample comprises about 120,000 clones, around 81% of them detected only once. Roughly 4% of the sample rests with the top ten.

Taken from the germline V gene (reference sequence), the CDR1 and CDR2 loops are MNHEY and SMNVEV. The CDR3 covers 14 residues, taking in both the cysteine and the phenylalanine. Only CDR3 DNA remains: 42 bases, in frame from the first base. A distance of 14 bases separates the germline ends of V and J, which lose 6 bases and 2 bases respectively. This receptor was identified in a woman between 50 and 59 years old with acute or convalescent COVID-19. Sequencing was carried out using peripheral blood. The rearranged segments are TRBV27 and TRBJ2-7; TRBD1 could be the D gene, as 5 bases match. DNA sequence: TGTGCCAGCAGCCAGGGCTCTCTCCCCTACGAGCAGTACTTC. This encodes CASSQGSLPYEQYF.